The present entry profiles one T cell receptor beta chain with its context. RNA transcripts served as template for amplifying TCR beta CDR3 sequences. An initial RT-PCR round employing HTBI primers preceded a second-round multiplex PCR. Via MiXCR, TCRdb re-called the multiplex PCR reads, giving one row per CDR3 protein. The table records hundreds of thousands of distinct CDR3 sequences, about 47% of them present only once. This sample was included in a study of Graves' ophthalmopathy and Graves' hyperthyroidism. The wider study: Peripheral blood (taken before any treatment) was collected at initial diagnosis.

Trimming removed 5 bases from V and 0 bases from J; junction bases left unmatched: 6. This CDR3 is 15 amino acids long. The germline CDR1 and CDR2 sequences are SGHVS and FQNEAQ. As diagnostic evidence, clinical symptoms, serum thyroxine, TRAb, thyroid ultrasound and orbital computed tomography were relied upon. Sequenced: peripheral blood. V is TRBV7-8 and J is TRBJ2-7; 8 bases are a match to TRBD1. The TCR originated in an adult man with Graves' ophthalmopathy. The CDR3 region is CASSRTGSLSYEQYF. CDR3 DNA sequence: TGTGCCAGCAGCCGGACAGGGTCCCTCTCCTACGAGCAGTACTTC.